The rows below give T cell receptor beta chains drawn from one sample of a study of T-cell reconstitution after alpha-beta-depleted transplantation in children. MiXCR was run by TCRdb on the PCR reads, yielding one entry per CDR3 protein. The data contain fewer than 550,000 distinct CDR3 sequences, about an eighth of them seen just once; the ten biggest clones take up 12% to 15%. This material consisted of PBMCs, mostly from graft donor cells, taken 180 days after TCRalphabeta/CD19-depleted stem cell transplant. Receptors originate from a female patient aged 2-9 years who had a stem cell transplant for aplastic anemia, so the T cells may come from the graft donor. Both conserved end residues are part of each CDR3. The order of the fields is CDR3 protein, CDR3 DNA, D gene, clone size, J gene, V gene. D genes are given only for firm matches. Where a row states a size, it is once, few, many or the class of an expanded clone; other rows omit it.

CDR3aa: CSDRPSGGGRGQFF; CDR3nt: TGCAGTGATAGACCCAGCGGGGGAGGAAGGGGGCAGTTCTTC; d_gene: TRBD2; abundance: many; j_gene: TRBJ2-1; v_gene: TRBV20-1
CDR3aa: CASSRAIASPNTGELFF; CDR3nt: TGTGCCAGCAGCAGGGCGATCGCCTCACCAAACACCGGGGAGCTGTTTTTT; d_gene: -; abundance: many; j_gene: TRBJ2-2; v_gene: TRBV21-1
CDR3aa: CASSRNFSLDRDSNQPQHF; CDR3nt: -; d_gene: -; abundance: -; j_gene: TRBJ1-5; v_gene: TRBV21-1
CDR3aa: CASTLRGDEQFF; CDR3nt: TGTGCCAGCACCTTGCGGGGGGATGAGCAGTTCTTC; d_gene: TRBD2; abundance: many; j_gene: TRBJ2-1; v_gene: TRBV12-3/TRBV12-4
CDR3aa: CASSRVWGGNEKLFF; CDR3nt: TGTGCCAGCAGCCGAGTATGGGGGGGCAATGAAAAACTGTTTTTT; d_gene: -; abundance: few; j_gene: TRBJ1-4; v_gene: TRBV28
CDR3aa: CSGRWGYEQYF; CDR3nt: TGCAGTGGTAGGTGGGGATACGAGCAGTACTTC; d_gene: -; abundance: few; j_gene: TRBJ2-7; v_gene: TRBV20-1
CDR3aa: CASRTSGSGEQFF; CDR3nt: TGTGCCAGCAGGACTAGCGGGAGCGGTGAGCAGTTCTTC; d_gene: TRBD2; abundance: few; j_gene: TRBJ2-1; v_gene: TRBV27
CDR3aa: CASSPRTGGSNQPQHF; CDR3nt: TGTGCCAGCAGCCCACGGACAGGGGGGAGCAATCAGCCCCAGCATTTT; d_gene: TRBD1; abundance: -; j_gene: TRBJ1-5; v_gene: TRBV5-6
CDR3aa: CASSLWTENTEAFF; CDR3nt: TGTGCCAGCAGCTTGTGGACGGAAAACACTGAAGCTTTCTTT; d_gene: -; abundance: many; j_gene: TRBJ1-1; v_gene: TRBV5-5
CDR3aa: CASSPDSLGYSPLHF; CDR3nt: TGTGCCAGCAGCCCGGACTCCTTAGGGTATTCACCCCTCCACTTT; d_gene: -; abundance: -; j_gene: TRBJ1-6; v_gene: TRBV7-2
CDR3aa: CASSLGIRVSGNQPQHF; CDR3nt: TGTGCCAGCAGCTTAGGGATCAGGGTTTCCGGCAATCAGCCCCAGCATTTT; d_gene: -; abundance: -; j_gene: TRBJ1-5; v_gene: TRBV7-2
CDR3aa: CASSRGRHQETQYF; CDR3nt: TGTGCCAGCAGTCGTGGACGCCACCAAGAGACCCAGTACTTC; d_gene: -; abundance: few; j_gene: TRBJ2-5; v_gene: TRBV12-3/TRBV12-4
CDR3aa: CASSLEASSGNTIYF; CDR3nt: TGTGCCAGCAGCTTAGAGGCCAGCTCTGGAAACACCATATATTTT; d_gene: -; abundance: -; j_gene: TRBJ1-3; v_gene: TRBV7-2
CDR3aa: CASSYGTGVNTEAFF; CDR3nt: TGTGCCAGCAGTTACGGGACAGGAGTGAACACTGAAGCTTTCTTT; d_gene: TRBD1; abundance: few; j_gene: TRBJ1-1; v_gene: TRBV27
CDR3aa: CASARDSPLHF; CDR3nt: TGTGCCAGTGCTCGGGATTCACCCCTCCACTTT; d_gene: -; abundance: -; j_gene: TRBJ1-6; v_gene: TRBV25-1
CDR3aa: CATEIAGGPDEQYF; CDR3nt: TGTGCCACCGAGATAGCGGGAGGGCCAGACGAGCAGTACTTC; d_gene: TRBD2; abundance: -; j_gene: TRBJ2-7; v_gene: TRBV10-3
CDR3aa: CASSSKNRGFDGYTF; CDR3nt: TGTGCCAGCAGTAGTAAAAACAGGGGTTTCGATGGCTACACCTTC; d_gene: TRBD1; abundance: few; j_gene: TRBJ1-2; v_gene: TRBV28
CDR3aa: CSVAISNTGELFF; CDR3nt: TGCAGCGTTGCTATATCGAACACCGGGGAGCTGTTTTTT; d_gene: -; abundance: -; j_gene: TRBJ2-2; v_gene: TRBV29-1
CDR3aa: CASSLGMAAKNIQYF; CDR3nt: TGTGCCAGCAGCTTAGGGATGGCCGCCAAAAACATTCAGTACTTC; d_gene: -; abundance: few; j_gene: TRBJ2-4; v_gene: TRBV7-9
CDR3aa: CASSPTGGDYEQYF; CDR3nt: TGTGCCAGCAGCCCCACGGGGGGAGACTACGAGCAGTACTTC; d_gene: TRBD2; abundance: few; j_gene: TRBJ2-7; v_gene: TRBV7-9
CDR3aa: CASSQGAGIAGELFF; CDR3nt: TGTGCCAGCAGCCAAGGGGCGGGAATCGCCGGGGAGCTGTTTTTT; d_gene: -; abundance: few; j_gene: TRBJ2-2; v_gene: TRBV14
CDR3aa: CASSQDPYTGTLGTQYF; CDR3nt: TGCGCCAGCAGCCAGGATCCCTACACAGGGACCCTAGGGACCCAGTACTTC; d_gene: -; abundance: few; j_gene: TRBJ2-5; v_gene: TRBV4-1
CDR3aa: CASRSQGEAEAFF; CDR3nt: TGTGCCAGCAGGTCCCAGGGAGAGGCTGAAGCTTTCTTT; d_gene: -; abundance: few; j_gene: TRBJ1-1; v_gene: TRBV28
CDR3aa: CASGGPDRGSTDTQYF; CDR3nt: TGCGCCAGCGGCGGACCGGACAGGGGTAGCACAGATACGCAGTATTTT; d_gene: TRBD1; abundance: few; j_gene: TRBJ2-3; v_gene: TRBV5-1
CDR3aa: CASSFSGLFSNEQFF; CDR3nt: TGTGCCAGCAGTTTCTCAGGGCTATTTAGTAATGAGCAGTTCTTC; d_gene: -; abundance: -; j_gene: TRBJ2-1; v_gene: TRBV28
CDR3aa: CASSENWGVTEAFF; CDR3nt: TGTGCCAGCAGTGAAAATTGGGGTGTCACTGAAGCTTTCTTT; d_gene: -; abundance: many; j_gene: TRBJ1-1; v_gene: TRBV25-1
CDR3aa: CASSLHQGGYEQYF; CDR3nt: TGTGCCAGCAGTTTACATCAGGGCGGCTACGAGCAGTACTTC; d_gene: -; abundance: few; j_gene: TRBJ2-7; v_gene: TRBV12-3/TRBV12-4
CDR3aa: CASWPQINQETQYF; CDR3nt: TGTGCCTCCTGGCCGCAGATCAACCAAGAGACCCAGTACTTC; d_gene: -; abundance: -; j_gene: TRBJ2-5; v_gene: TRBV3-1
CDR3aa: CAERPTAGTEQFF; CDR3nt: TGTGCCGAACGGCCCACCGCCGGGACTGAGCAGTTCTTC; d_gene: -; abundance: many; j_gene: TRBJ2-1; v_gene: TRBV7-9
CDR3aa: CASSLGLQTDTQYF; CDR3nt: TGCGCCAGCAGCTTAGGACTTCAAACAGATACGCAGTATTTT; d_gene: -; abundance: many; j_gene: TRBJ2-3; v_gene: TRBV5-1
CDR3aa: CATSRDLAEQYF; CDR3nt: TGTGCCACCAGCAGAGATCTGGCAGAGCAGTACTTC; d_gene: -; abundance: few; j_gene: TRBJ2-7; v_gene: TRBV15
CDR3aa: CSATKWTDSYEQYF; CDR3nt: TGCAGTGCTACTAAGTGGACAGATTCCTACGAGCAGTACTTC; d_gene: -; abundance: -; j_gene: TRBJ2-7; v_gene: TRBV20-1
CDR3aa: CASSYRLAGRANTGELFF; CDR3nt: TGTGCCAGCAGTTACCGGCTAGCGGGTCGAGCGAACACCGGGGAGCTGTTTTTT; d_gene: TRBD2; abundance: many; j_gene: TRBJ2-2; v_gene: TRBV6-5
CDR3aa: CSARDRPMTSGYNEQFF; CDR3nt: TGCAGTGCTAGAGACCGACCGATGACTAGCGGATACAATGAGCAGTTCTTC; d_gene: TRBD2; abundance: -; j_gene: TRBJ2-1; v_gene: TRBV20-1
CDR3aa: CASSLVTSGNEQFF; CDR3nt: TGTGCCAGCAGCTTAGTTACTAGCGGCAATGAGCAGTTCTTC; d_gene: TRBD2; abundance: many; j_gene: TRBJ2-1; v_gene: TRBV7-2
CDR3aa: CASGPSNRPQHF; CDR3nt: TGTGCTAGTGGCCCCAGCAACCGGCCCCAGCATTTT; d_gene: -; abundance: -; j_gene: TRBJ1-5; v_gene: TRBV12-5
CDR3aa: CASSQEEGRYEQYF; CDR3nt: TGCGCCAGCAGCCAAGAAGAGGGAAGATACGAGCAGTACTTC; d_gene: -; abundance: many; j_gene: TRBJ2-7; v_gene: TRBV4-3
CDR3aa: CASLSTASSYNEQFF; CDR3nt: TGTGCCAGTCTATCCACGGCTAGCTCCTACAATGAGCAGTTCTTC; d_gene: -; abundance: few; j_gene: TRBJ2-1; v_gene: TRBV19
CDR3aa: CSARGTGGRTGELFF; CDR3nt: TGCAGTGCTAGGGGGACAGGGGGTAGGACCGGGGAGCTGTTTTTT; d_gene: TRBD1; abundance: -; j_gene: TRBJ2-2; v_gene: TRBV20-1
CDR3aa: CAISEAGQTMNTEAFF; CDR3nt: TGTGCCATCAGTGAAGCTGGACAGACTATGAACACTGAAGCTTTCTTT; d_gene: -; abundance: -; j_gene: TRBJ1-1; v_gene: TRBV10-3
CDR3aa: CASSETGGRANVLTF; CDR3nt: TGTGCCAGCAGTGAAACAGGGGGCCGGGCCAACGTCCTGACTTTC; d_gene: TRBD1; abundance: -; j_gene: TRBJ2-6; v_gene: TRBV2
CDR3aa: CASRGQGMAGNTIYF; CDR3nt: TGTGCCAGCAGGGGACAGGGTATGGCTGGAAACACCATATATTTT; d_gene: TRBD1; abundance: -; j_gene: TRBJ1-3; v_gene: TRBV6-1
CDR3aa: CASSWTLAGGLGLRNEQFF; CDR3nt: TGTGCCAGCAGCTGGACACTAGCGGGAGGGCTTGGGTTGCGCAATGAGCAGTTCTTC; d_gene: TRBD2; abundance: few; j_gene: TRBJ2-1; v_gene: TRBV7-8
CDR3aa: CASSLAGREAQPQHF; CDR3nt: TGTGCCAGCAGTTTAGCCGGGAGGGAGGCTCAGCCCCAGCATTTT; d_gene: -; abundance: once; j_gene: TRBJ1-5; v_gene: TRBV12-3/TRBV12-4
CDR3aa: CASSLARVRNEQFF; CDR3nt: TGTGCCAGTAGCCTCGCCCGGGTGCGCAATGAGCAGTTCTTC; d_gene: -; abundance: few; j_gene: TRBJ2-1; v_gene: TRBV19
CDR3aa: CAIPTGNYGYTF; CDR3nt: TGTGCCATCCCGACAGGGAACTATGGCTACACCTTC; d_gene: TRBD1; abundance: few; j_gene: TRBJ1-2; v_gene: TRBV28
CDR3aa: CASIPPIAVYNEQFF; CDR3nt: TGTGCCAGCATCCCTCCCATAGCGGTCTACAATGAGCAGTTCTTC; d_gene: -; abundance: many; j_gene: TRBJ2-1; v_gene: TRBV7-9
CDR3aa: CASIPVAGVGNEQFF; CDR3nt: TGTGCCAGCATCCCAGTAGCGGGAGTGGGGAATGAGCAGTTCTTC; d_gene: TRBD2; abundance: few; j_gene: TRBJ2-1; v_gene: TRBV27
CDR3aa: CAWTQGGGYTF; CDR3nt: TGTGCCTGGACTCAGGGAGGTGGCTACACCTTC; d_gene: -; abundance: few; j_gene: TRBJ1-2; v_gene: TRBV30
CDR3aa: CASSLWARLGKETQYF; CDR3nt: TGTGCCAGCAGTTTATGGGCCAGACTGGGGAAGGAGACCCAGTACTTC; d_gene: -; abundance: many; j_gene: TRBJ2-5; v_gene: TRBV28